The clone carrying this TCR beta chain came up a few times. Its antigen is still unknown. The data are from a study of cytomegalovirus exposure and HLA in healthy donors. Germline V gene data show CDR1 as SGHAT and CDR2 as FQNNGV. There are 14 residues in the CDR3. V lost 2 bases and J 0 bases, leaving 7 bases between the germline ends. While the first cohort had 600 to 800 subjects, the donors belonged to the separate validation cohort of roughly 130 subjects. Study-level results: A classifier reportedly called cytomegalovirus status with high sensitivity and specificity.

Method: immunoSEQ multiplex PCR; TCRdb's copy keeps in-frame clones and lacks some. The sample holds roughly 310,000 clones, approximately 85% seen once. The clonotype comes from a man aged 30 to 45 in good health and CMV-seronegative. Material: PBMCs. This chain links TRBV11-2 with TRBJ1-2, with D unresolved. CDR3 in amino acids: CASSLIPSNYGYTF. The CDR3 DNA follows: TGTGCCAGCAGCTTAATCCCGTCTAACTATGGCTACACCTTC.